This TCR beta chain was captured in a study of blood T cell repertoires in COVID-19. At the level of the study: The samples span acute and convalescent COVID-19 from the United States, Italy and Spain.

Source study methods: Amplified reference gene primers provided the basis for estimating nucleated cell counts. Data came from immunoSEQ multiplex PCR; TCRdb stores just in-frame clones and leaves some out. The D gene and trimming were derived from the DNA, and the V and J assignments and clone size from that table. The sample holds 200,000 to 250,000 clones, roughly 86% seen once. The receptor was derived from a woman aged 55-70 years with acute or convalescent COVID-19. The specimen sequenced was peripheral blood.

The CDR3 loop reads CASSSVGRWSTDTQYF. DNA of the CDR3: TGTGCCAGCAGCTCGGTCGGGAGGTGGAGCACAGATACGCAGTATTTT. V and J are TRBV7-9 and TRBJ2-3, with 7 bases aligning to TRBD2. This CDR3 spans 16 amino acids. Germline CDR1 reads SEHNR; CDR2 reads FQNEAQ (reference sequence). J was trimmed by 0 bases and V by 4 bases; bases with no gene match: 7.